The subject of this entry is one T cell receptor (beta chain). What it recognizes is unknown. The entry originates in a study of EBV T-cell therapy then PD-1 blockade in nasopharyngeal carcinoma. Treatment indicated: AdE1-LMPpoly-expanded autologous EBV-specific T-cell therapy followed by anti-PD-1 nivolumab. CDR1 and CDR2 from the germline V gene are PRHDT and FYEKMQ (reference sequence). Deletions cut 2 bases from V and 2 bases from J, with 4 bases between. The CDR3 has 12 residues. Assay: immunoSEQ multiplex PCR; the TCRdb copy retains only in-frame clones and omits some. The table lists 22,000 or so clones, about 79% of them singletons, with approximately 25% in the top ten.

The TCR originated in a man in his forties with nasopharyngeal carcinoma. The chain joins TRBV13 to TRBJ2-7; no clear D. The sample consisted of CD8+ T cells from blood, taken at day -245 from a patient whose treatment included autologous EBV-specific T cells and nivolumab. The CDR3 DNA follows: TGTGCCAGCAGCTTATACCCCTACGAGCAGTACTTC. This sequence encodes CASSLYPYEQYF.